These T cell receptor beta chains were read from a single sample in a study of blood T cell repertoires in COVID-19. Generated by immunoSEQ multiplex PCR, the TCRdb table keeps only in-frame clones and is missing some. The repertoire includes about 50,000 clones, roughly 82% of them detected once, and less than 2.5% sits in the top ten. The specimen was peripheral blood. Receptor source: a woman aged 55-70 years with acute or convalescent COVID-19. Each CDR3 is given with its conserved first and last residue. Fields, in order: J gene, D gene, clone size, V gene, CDR3 DNA, CDR3 protein. The D gene is left open where the match is weak. Expanded clones are given a class, and other clones once, few, many or no size at all.

>TRBJ1-6|TRBD1|.|TRBV30
TGTGCCTGGAGGGACAGGGGGCAAGTGAGTTCACCCCTCCACTTT
CAWRDRGQVSSPLHF
>TRBJ1-5|.|.|TRBV2
TGTGCCAGCAGTTCGGGGGGTCAGAGCAATCAGCCCCAGCATTTT
CASSSGGQSNQPQHF
>TRBJ2-1|TRBD2|.|TRBV14
TGTGCCAGCAGCCAAGATTGGGGTACCAGTGCCGGACTAGCGGGGCTGTATGAGCAGTTCTTC
CASSQDWGTSAGLAGLYEQFF
>TRBJ1-2|.|.|TRBV5-6
TGTGCCAGCAGCTTTAGGGGAAATGGCTACACCTTC
CASSFRGNGYTF
>TRBJ2-7|.|.|TRBV7-2
TGTGCCAGCAGCCCGGGACACAGCTCCTACGAGCAGTACTTC
CASSPGHSSYEQYF
>TRBJ1-1|TRBD1|few|TRBV7-2
TGTGCCAGCAGCTTGCGCCCCGACCACAGGGGCTCGAACACTGAAGCTTTCTTT
CASSLRPDHRGSNTEAFF
>TRBJ1-6|.|.|TRBV28
TGTGCCAGCAGTTTACCAGGGGTGGTCACACCCCTCCACTTT
CASSLPGVVTPLHF
>TRBJ2-1|TRBD2|.|TRBV30
TGTGCCTGGGCCGGGAGGGCCCGAAATGAGCAGTTCTTC
CAWAGRARNEQFF
>TRBJ1-4|.|.|TRBV19
TGTGCCAGTAGCTTTGAGTACTCAACTAATGAAAAACTGTTTTTT
CASSFEYSTNEKLFF
>TRBJ2-1|.|.|TRBV5-1
TGCGCCAGCAAAACGGGTCAAGGGGTGGAGAATGAGCAGTTCTTC
CASKTGQGVENEQFF
>TRBJ2-3|TRBD2|.|TRBV20-1
TGCAGTGCTAGTTTTCTAGCGGCCAGCGGGGGAAGGAATACGCAGTATTTT
CSASFLAASGGRNTQYF
>TRBJ2-7|.|.|TRBV28
TGTGCCAGCATACGGCAGGGGCGGCGGTACGAGCAGTACTTC
CASIRQGRRYEQYF
>TRBJ2-1|.|.|TRBV7-2
TGTGCCAGCAGTGAGGCTAGCCCCTCCTACAATGAGCAGTTCTTC
CASSEASPSYNEQFF
>TRBJ1-1|TRBD1|.|TRBV7-3
TGTGCCAGCAGTCGACAGGGTTACACTGAAGCTTTCTTT
CASSRQGYTEAFF
>TRBJ2-1|TRBD2|.|TRBV6-1
TGTGCCAGCAGTGAAAGGCCCACTAGCGCCCAGTACAATGAGCAGTTCTTC
CASSERPTSAQYNEQFF
>TRBJ1-2|.|.|TRBV6-5
TGTGCCAGCAGTCCACTCGCGGGGGGCGCAAATGGCTACACCTTC
CASSPLAGGANGYTF
>TRBJ2-2|.|.|TRBV7-3
TGTGCCAGCAGCCGAGGAGGGAGCGAGGCCGGGGAGCTGTTTTTT
CASSRGGSEAGELFF
>TRBJ2-7|.|once|TRBV18
TGTGCCAGCTCAAGGGACTTGAGGGACGAGCAGTACTTC
CASSRDLRDEQYF
>TRBJ1-5|.|once|TRBV2
TGTGCCAGCAGTGGGTTTGCGACAGGCGTGGGCAATCAGCCCCAGCATTTT
CASSGFATGVGNQPQHF
>TRBJ1-2|.|.|TRBV30
TGTGCCTGGAGTGTCGCGGGGGTTGGGGGCTACACCTTC
CAWSVAGVGGYTF
>TRBJ1-4|TRBD1|.|TRBV5-1
TGCGCCAGCAGCCGACAGGGCATAGAGGAAAAACTGTTTTTT
CASSRQGIEEKLFF
>TRBJ1-6|.|.|TRBV14
TGTGCCAGCAGCCAGAACAGGGTGAGGGATTCACCCCTCCACTTT
CASSQNRVRDSPLHF
>TRBJ1-4|.|few|TRBV9
TGTGCCAGCAGCGCAGGGATGAGTGCAACTAATGAAAAACTGTTTTTT
CASSAGMSATNEKLFF
>TRBJ1-1|.|.|TRBV7-9
TGTGCCAGCAGCGTCAACCGGGGGATGAACACTGAAGCTTTCTTT
CASSVNRGMNTEAFF
>TRBJ1-2|.|.|TRBV5-6
TGTGCCAGCAGCGTTACAGGGATCAATGGCTACACCTTC
CASSVTGINGYTF
>TRBJ1-2|TRBD1|.|TRBV10-3
TGTGCCATCAACGGACAGGCTAACTATGGCTACACCTTC
CAINGQANYGYTF
>TRBJ1-2|TRBD1|.|TRBV30
TGTGCCTTCACAAGACAGGGCGGCTACACCTTC
CAFTRQGGYTF
>TRBJ2-1|.|.|TRBV6-5
TGTGCCAGCAGTCGCGTCAATGTCTACAATGAGCAGTTCTTC
CASSRVNVYNEQFF
>TRBJ1-6|.|.|TRBV12-3/TRBV12-4
TGTGCCAGCAGTTTGTTCGGTTCACCCCTCCACTTT
CASSLFGSPLHF